Listed below are T cell receptor beta chains from one sample, sequenced in a study of blood T cells in healthy people across ages. TCRdb redid the calling of the 5' RACE reads with MiXCR, one entry per CDR3 protein. The sample lists around 1,600,000 distinct CDR3 sequences, approximately 39% seen once, with approximately 4% in the top ten. The sample was blood. The source of these receptors is a woman between 18 and 29 years old in good health. The CDR3 runs from the conserved cysteine through the conserved F or W. The D gene is left open where the match is weak. The size of a clone is reported for some rows only, either as once, few or many, or as a class for expanded clones.

>TRBJ1-2|NA|TRBV7-2|NA
TGTGCCAGCTTGCAGGGGCCATTCAACTATGGCTACACCTTC
CASLQGPFNYGYTF
>TRBJ1-1|NA|TRBV16|NA
TGTGCCAGCAGCCATGTGCACATGAACACTGAAGCTTTCTTT
CASSHVHMNTEAFF
>TRBJ2-7|many|TRBV7-2|NA
TGTGCCAGCAGCCCTTACTACGAGCAGTACTTC
CASSPYYEQYF
>TRBJ2-3|few|TRBV27|TRBD2
TGTGCCAGCAGTTCCAGCGGGGGAGTAGGTTCAGATACGCAGTATTTT
CASSSSGGVGSDTQYF
>TRBJ2-1|NA|TRBV10-3|NA
TGTGCCATCAGTGGGGTGGGTAGCTCCTACAATGAGCAGTTCTTC
CAISGVGSSYNEQFF
>TRBJ1-5|few|TRBV20-1|TRBD1
TGCAGTGCTATGGGACAGGGAAGCAATCAGCCCCAGCATTTT
CSAMGQGSNQPQHF
>TRBJ2-1|NA|TRBV9|TRBD1
TGTGCCAGCAGCAGAGAGGGGGCGCCCCAAGAGACCCAGTTCTTC
CASSREGAPQETQFF
>TRBJ2-1|few|TRBV12-3/TRBV12-4|NA
TGTGCCAGCAGTTTACTACAAACTGAGCAGTTCTTC
CASSLLQTEQFF
>TRBJ2-4|NA|TRBV2|TRBD2
TGTGCCAGCAGTGGGACTAGCGGGGGCAAAAACATTCAGTACTTC
CASSGTSGGKNIQYF
>TRBJ1-1|few|TRBV6-2/TRBV6-3|NA
TGTGCCAGCAGGGCCCGAAAACCTGAAGCTTTCTTT
CASRARKPEAFF
>TRBJ2-4|few|TRBV7-2|NA
TGTGCCAGCAGCCCGCGACCGCTAGCCAAAAACATTCAGTACTTC
CASSPRPLAKNIQYF